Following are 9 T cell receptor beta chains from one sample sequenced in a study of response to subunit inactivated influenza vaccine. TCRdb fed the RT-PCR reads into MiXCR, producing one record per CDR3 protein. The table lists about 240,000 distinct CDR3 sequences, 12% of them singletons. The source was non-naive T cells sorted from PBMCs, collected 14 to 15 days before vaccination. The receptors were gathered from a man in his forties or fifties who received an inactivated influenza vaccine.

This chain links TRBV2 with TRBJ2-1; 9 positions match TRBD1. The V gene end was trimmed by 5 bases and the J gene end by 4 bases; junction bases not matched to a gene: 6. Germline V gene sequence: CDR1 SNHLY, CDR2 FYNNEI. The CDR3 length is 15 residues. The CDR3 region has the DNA TGTGCCAGCAGTTCCGGGACAGGGAGATACAATGAGCAGTTCTTC. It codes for CASSSGTGRYNEQFF.

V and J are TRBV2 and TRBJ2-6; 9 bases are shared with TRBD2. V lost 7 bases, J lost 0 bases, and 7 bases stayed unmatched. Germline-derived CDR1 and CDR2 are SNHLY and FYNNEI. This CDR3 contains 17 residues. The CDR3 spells CASKKRGETSGANVLTF. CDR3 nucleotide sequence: TGTGCCAGCAAAAAGCGGGGGGAGACCTCTGGGGCCAACGTCCTGACTTTC.

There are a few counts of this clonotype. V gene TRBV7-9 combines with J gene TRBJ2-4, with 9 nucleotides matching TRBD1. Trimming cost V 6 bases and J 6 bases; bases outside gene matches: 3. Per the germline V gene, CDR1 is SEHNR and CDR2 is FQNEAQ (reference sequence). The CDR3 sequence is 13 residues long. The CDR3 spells CASRGQGGNIQYF. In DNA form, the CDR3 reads TGTGCCAGCAGGGGACAGGGAGGAAACATTCAGTACTTC.

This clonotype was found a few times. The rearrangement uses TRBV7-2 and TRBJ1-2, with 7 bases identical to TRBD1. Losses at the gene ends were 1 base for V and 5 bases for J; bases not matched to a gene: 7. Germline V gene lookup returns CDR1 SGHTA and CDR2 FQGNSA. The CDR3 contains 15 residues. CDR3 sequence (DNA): TGTGCCAGCAGCTTAGGAGGCTGGGGACAGTATGGCTACACCTTC. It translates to CASSLGGWGQYGYTF.

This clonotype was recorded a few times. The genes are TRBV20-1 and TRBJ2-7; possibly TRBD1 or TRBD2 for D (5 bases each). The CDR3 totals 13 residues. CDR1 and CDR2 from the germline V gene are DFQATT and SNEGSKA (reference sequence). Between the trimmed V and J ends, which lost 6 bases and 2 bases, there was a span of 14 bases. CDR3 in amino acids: CSAPGEGTYEQYF. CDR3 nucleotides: TGCAGTGCCCCAGGAGAGGGGACCTACGAGCAGTACTTC.

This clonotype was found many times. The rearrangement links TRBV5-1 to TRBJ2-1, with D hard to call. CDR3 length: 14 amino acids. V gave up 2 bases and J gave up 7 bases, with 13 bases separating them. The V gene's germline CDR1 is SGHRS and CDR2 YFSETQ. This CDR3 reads CASSFSRRLNEQFF. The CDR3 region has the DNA TGCGCCAGCAGCTTTTCCAGGCGTTTGAATGAGCAGTTCTTC.

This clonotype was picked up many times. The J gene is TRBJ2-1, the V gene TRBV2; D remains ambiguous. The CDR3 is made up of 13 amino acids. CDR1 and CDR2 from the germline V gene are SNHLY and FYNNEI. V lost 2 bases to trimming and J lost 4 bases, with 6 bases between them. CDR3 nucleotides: TGTGCCAGCAGTGAATCTCATTACAATGAGCAGTTCTTC. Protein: CASSESHYNEQFF.

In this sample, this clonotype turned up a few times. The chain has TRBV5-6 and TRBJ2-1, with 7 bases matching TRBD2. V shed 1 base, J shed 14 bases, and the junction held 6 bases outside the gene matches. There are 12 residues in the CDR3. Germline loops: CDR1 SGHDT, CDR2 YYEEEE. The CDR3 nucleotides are TGTGCCAGCAGCTTGCGAGCTCGGGAGGAGTTCTTC. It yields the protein CASSLRAREEFF.

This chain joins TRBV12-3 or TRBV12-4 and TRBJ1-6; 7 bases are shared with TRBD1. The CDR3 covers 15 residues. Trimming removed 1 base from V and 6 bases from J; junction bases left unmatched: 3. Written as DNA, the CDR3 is TGTGCCAGCAGTTTAGGAGGGGACAGTAATTCACCCCTCCACTTT. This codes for CASSLGGDSNSPLHF.